The T cell receptor beta chain under discussion was sequenced for a study of T cell repertoires in cytomegalovirus infection (dated by TCRdb to between 2019 and 2020). Describing the broader study: The peptide stimulations were aimed at well-studied HLA-B-restricted epitopes as well as recently identified HLA-C-restricted CMV epitopes, whose presentation resists viral immunomodulation. The HLA type of each donor mattered for the analysis, because public TCR beta signatures pointed to carriage of CMV infection along with the matching HLA type.

On this clonotype itself: Its antigen is unknown. Per-base qualities were not stored, and no clone one base away is much larger.

This specimen's treatment or condition label, interpreted: in vitro stimulation with specific CMV peptide epitopes to enrich CMV-specific T cells. Sequencing was performed on an Illumina HiSeq 1500. Through fastp at Q25 and MiXCR, TCRdb rebuilt clones from the public reads, retaining in-frame beta chains. For every CDR3 protein sequence, its rows merge into one entry that carries the most common genes and DNA. The table for this sample lists under 90,000 distinct CDR3 sequences; around half of them were counted only once. The ten most abundant clones make up approximately 93% of the sample. Paper-wide results and their limitations: In both this cohort and an independent cohort of 352 donors, the cumulative frequency of public TCR beta family members distinguished carriers of CMV infection plus the relevant HLA type. In the ex vivo response, HLA-C-restricted CMV-specific TCR beta clonotypes were dominant, and in two of eight donors the single most frequent clonotype came from this HLA-C-restricted group.

The germline V gene (reference sequence) specifies SGHNT as CDR1 and YYREEE as CDR2. Taken from cysteine to phenylalanine, the CDR3 has 16 residues. The kept DNA is CDR3 alone, 48 bases in frame from the first base. The V and J ends are trimmed by 4 bases and 1 base, leaving 16 bases between them. The source is a human donor in good health (CMV status not recorded). Some clones in this sample may be carry-over from other donors' samples. The chain uses TRBV5-4 and TRBJ2-3; a confident D gene designation cannot be given. The source was CD8+ T cells from cultured PBMCs, collected from culture after CMV antigen stimulation. The DNA reads TGTGCCAGCAGCCTAAAACGGGTGAAAGGCACAGATACGCAGTATTTT. This is translated as CASSLKRVKGTDTQYF.